The 6 T cell receptor beta chains below come from one sample, sequenced in a study of T cell responses to AZD1222 COVID-19 vaccine (dated by TCRdb to about 2021). Library preparation employed the immunoSEQ multiplex PCR assay. TCRdb mirrors the immuneACCESS table, restricted to in-frame sequences. Some clones are absent from its copies; in checked studies, under half trace to an unresolved V gene, and the reason for the others is unknown. In this sample the table shows 150,000 or so clones, 80% to 95% of which occur a single time. In total, the top ten clones hold 1.3% to 1.5% of the sample. In light of the paper, this sample's time point label describes: baseline before first vaccination. Sequencing used peripheral blood, obtained on day 0 of AZD1222 vaccination. All receptors come from an adult in good health.

The rearrangement uses TRBV19 and TRBJ1-5; D call uncertain. CDR1 and CDR2 from the germline V gene are LNHDA and SQIVND (reference sequence). V was clipped by 3 bases and J by 7 bases, with 10 bases between them. The CDR3 loop spans 13 amino acids. In nucleotides, the CDR3 is TGTGCCAGTAGTATGGTTGGGGAACAGCCCCAGCATTTT. It yields the protein CASSMVGEQPQHF.

The rearrangement uses TRBV7-6 and TRBJ2-1; 10 bases match TRBD1. The CDR3 contains 16 residues. Germline V gene data show CDR1 as SGHVS and CDR2 as FNYEAQ. The V gene end was trimmed by 5 bases and the J gene end by 7 bases; junction bases not matched to a gene: 11. The CDR3 DNA reads TGTGCCAGCAGCCAACACTGGGACAGGGGTCAGAATGAGCAGTTCTTC. Its translation: CASSQHWDRGQNEQFF.

V usage is TRBV19 and J usage is TRBJ2-1; either TRBD1 or TRBD2 may supply D (5 bases each). The CDR3 is 17 amino acids. V was pared by 4 bases and J by 0 bases, with 16 bases between. The germline gives CDR1 LNHDA, CDR2 SQIVND (reference sequence). The CDR3 DNA is TGTGCCAGTAGTACTCCCGGGGCCTCAAGCTCCTACAATGAGCAGTTCTTC. The encoded protein is CASSTPGASSSYNEQFF.

V and J are TRBV28 and TRBJ1-2; the D is unclear. Trimming pared 2 bases from V and 0 bases from J, leaving 10 bases between. Germline V lookup: CDR1 MDHEN, CDR2 SYDVKM. This CDR3 has 15 amino acids. The DNA for the CDR3 is TGTGCCAGCAGTTTAAGGTCCATAGCTAACTATGGCTACACCTTC. As protein: CASSLRSIANYGYTF.

The rearrangement links TRBV28 to TRBJ2-7; 12 bases are shared with TRBD2. This CDR3 is built from 19 residues. From germline, CDR1 is MDHEN and CDR2 SYDVKM. Trimming removed 1 base from V and 2 bases from J; junction bases left unmatched: 12. The CDR3 sequence: CASSLSGLAGGPPTYEQYF. CDR3 DNA: TGTGCCAGCAGTTTATCCGGGCTAGCGGGAGGGCCTCCGACCTACGAGCAGTACTTC.

The J gene is TRBJ1-3, the V gene TRBV27; 7 positions agree with TRBD1. V shed 5 bases and J 0 bases; nucleotides not matched to a gene: 4. The CDR3 sequence is 15 residues long. Germline loops: CDR1 MNHEY, CDR2 SMNVEV (reference sequence). CDR3 sequence: CASSRAGGSGNTIYF. The CDR3 DNA reads TGTGCCAGCAGTAGGGCAGGGGGCTCTGGAAACACCATATATTTT.